This entry is about one T cell receptor beta chain. Its antigen remains unidentified. Within one base of it there is no much larger clone, and no base qualities were kept. Sequences MDHEN (CDR1) and SYDVKM (CDR2) are obtained from the germline V gene. Compared with germline, V lacks 6 bases and J lacks 12 bases; bases without a gene match: 5. Taken from cysteine to phenylalanine, the CDR3 has 11 residues. Left in the record is the CDR3 DNA by itself, 33 bases read in frame from the first base. This sample stems from a study of PD-1 blockade in classical Hodgkin lymphoma (dated by TCRdb to the early 2020s). For the study in its entirety: Nivolumab dosing was 3 mg/kg intravenously every 2 weeks, continuing until either disease progression or unacceptable toxicity. The study used TCR beta sequencing and CyTOF to define a peripheral blood immune signature of response to PD-1 blockade in classical Hodgkin lymphoma. Points the paper makes about the study in general: Patients starting nivolumab less than 1 year after ASCT had lower diversity and were excluded from later analyses to avoid confounding by immune reconstitution. A significant rise by C4D1 was seen in CD4+ but not CD8+ TCR diversity (p=0.0027 vs p=0.16), with the rise being most apparent in complete responders (p=0.02). Among trial patients, those achieving complete response had baseline diversity similar to that of newly diagnosed patients, while diversity was significantly lower in partial responders and progressors. Baseline TCR diversity was reported as lower in newly diagnosed patients than in healthy donors, and lower still in relapsed/refractory patients. The study covered only a single clinical trial cohort, and the causes of the repertoire differences, possibly disease activity or prior therapy, were still not defined.

The time point label, as the study defines it: cycle 1 day 1 (C1D1), immediately before nivolumab initiation. Every trial patient had relapsed after autologous stem cell transplantation, and cohorts A, B and C differed in prior brentuximab vedotin exposure. A total of over 55 patients with relapsed/refractory classical Hodgkin lymphoma made up the trial cohort, and each patient's best overall response was complete response, partial response or progressive disease. In the multi-cohort phase II CheckMate 205 trial, trial patients received single-agent nivolumab. An independent review committee assessed best overall response by applying the 2007 International Working Group response criteria. PBMCs from the trial were collected at three points: immediately before nivolumab initiation (C1D1), and during therapy at cycle 2 day 1 and cycle 4 day 1. After peripheral blood was drawn into 8 mL Vacutainer Cell Preparation Tubes, PBMCs were isolated by centrifugation and then cryopreserved.

Genomic DNA was extracted with the Qiagen DNeasy kit from unsorted PBMCs and from negatively selected CD4+ and CD8+ fractions. TCR beta CDR3 regions were subjected to amplification by immunoSEQ multiplex PCR with primers that anneal to V and J segments. Amplification bias was minimized using a synthetic immune receptor repertoire, and residual bias was removed computationally after sequencing. Processing in the source paper ran as follows. Custom Python scripts were used to quantify repertoire diversity as the Shannon entropy index. The unsorted, CD4+ and CD8+ repertoires were each analyzed separately, with the exception of combined analyses, where CD4+ and CD8+ sequences were merged in silico. A clone counted as expanded when the clone's frequency after treatment rose at least 2-fold relative to C1D1, and clones undetected at baseline were given a pseudocount of 0.5. Singleton clones were defined as clones with 0 or 1 copy at C1D1, and non-singleton clones were defined as clones with 2 or more copies. Clones expanded in unsorted samples were assigned a CD4+, CD8+ or unknown annotation through matching of protein sequences in sorted samples from the same patient. Wilcoxon tests on paired samples were used to test diversity changes from C1D1 to C4D1. The source is immuneACCESS, and TCRdb retained only in-frame sequences with V and J called. Part of the clones is not carried over; for the studies checked, unresolved V genes explain less than half of this, and the remainder is unexplained. V and J calls plus clone size are reproduced from that table; the DNA served to infer D and trimming. Within this sample are about 17,000 clones, with around 75% of them counted one time only. The ten largest clones capture approximately 4.6% of the sample.

The sequenced sample was peripheral blood mononuclear cells (PBMCs), obtained at baseline. Recombination connected TRBV28 to TRBJ2-1; 7 middle bases align to TRBD1. This clonotype was sampled from a human donor with classical Hodgkin lymphoma. The CDR3 region reads CASRAGTAQFF. The sequence in DNA is TGTGCCAGCAGGGCCGGGACAGCGCAGTTCTTC.